This TCR beta chain was sequenced for a study of CD4 T cells in relation to SARS-CoV-2 and coronaviruses. CDR3 size: 13 residues. V was shortened by 1 base and J by 5 bases, with 9 bases between the two germline ends. The germline CDR1 and CDR2 sequences are SGHAT and FQNNGV. CD4+ T cells from unexposed donors were obtained before the COVID-19 pandemic (2011-2018). After approximately ten days of culture, CD4+ T cells were isolated. As to this clone: The antigen remains undetermined.

The data were produced by immunoSEQ multiplex PCR, yet TCRdb's version contains in-frame clones alone and is incomplete. The sample lists almost 20,000 clones, about 86% occurring once. This rearrangement joins TRBV11-2 to TRBJ2-7, with unresolved D. The sample taken for sequencing was CD4+ T cells from PBMCs, cultured in vitro. This clonotype was obtained from a human donor in good health. DNA of the CDR3: TGTGCCAGCAGCTTAGTTGGTACCCACGAGCAGTACTTC. Its protein product is CASSLVGTHEQYF.